The T cell receptor (beta chain) under discussion was sequenced for a study of T cells in Graves' hyperthyroidism and ophthalmopathy. Study-level findings and limits: Blood held most thyroid clonotypes expanded above 0.001 frequency.

Amplification of TCR beta CDR3 regions used RNA as the template. TCR CDR3 regions were first amplified by RT-PCR with HTBI primers. TCRdb re-called the multiplex PCR reads with MiXCR, one entry per CDR3 protein. In the table there are around 56,000 distinct CDR3 sequences, roughly 52% of which are singletons. The germline V gene has CDR1 SGHVS and CDR2 FQNEAQ. The CDR3 length is 15 residues. On this clonotype: Its antigen remains unidentified. With a much larger clone just one base away, this may be a read error.

This receptor was identified in a woman aged 25-40 years with Graves' ophthalmopathy. The gene calls are TRBV7-8 and TRBJ2-7; D perhaps matches TRBD1 (6 bases). The sequenced sample consisted of blood. The DNA of the CDR3 is TGTGCGAGCAAGGGCCGTCCTGGGGGCACCCACGAGCAGTACTTC. Amino acid sequence: CASKGRPGGTHEQYF.